This TCR beta chain was captured in a study of identical twins. Overall study findings and caveats: Clonotypes of the beta chain that were abundant in cord blood carried fewer insertions (memory repertoires showed none).

This CDR3 contains 15 residues. Germline CDR1 and CDR2: KGHDR and SFDVKD. Trimming took 1 base from V and 4 from J, leaving 12 bases between them. All donors were healthy Caucasians. About this clonotype itself: Its antigen is unidentified.

One entry per CDR3 protein, called by TCRdb with MiXCR from the 5' RACE reads. The top ten clones hold just over 7% of a sample with around 340,000 distinct CDR3 sequences, 9% to 15% of them seen once. Separately, the same data were catalogued under a study of yellow fever vaccine responses in identical twins.

The receptor was derived from a woman between 18 and 29 years old in good health. The sample taken for sequencing was CD8+ T cells sorted from blood. The chain is built from TRBV24-1 and TRBJ1-2, with D uncertain. The CDR3 bases are TGTGCCACCAGTGATTTCCGTGGGGATTTCTATGGCTACACCTTC. Residues: CATSDFRGDFYGYTF.